The rows below give T cell receptor beta chains drawn from one sample of a study of radiation and T cells in renal cell carcinoma. Here immunoSEQ multiplex PCR was the method, and the copy in TCRdb shows in-frame clones only, minus some. There are about 91,000 clones in the sample; under 90% occur only once, and roughly 6.1% lies in the top ten. The starting material was blood, obtained from a patient whose treatment included radiotherapy and nephrectomy. All receptors come from a man in his 60s with renal cell carcinoma. Each CDR3 is given with its conserved first and last residue. Fields, in order: J gene, clone size, D gene, V gene, CDR3 protein, CDR3 DNA. D genes are given only for firm matches. Size tells how often a clone was seen (once, few, many) or the class of an expanded clone, and some rows leave it out.

>TRBJ1-5|-|TRBD1|TRBV5-4
CASSPDRDQPQHF
TGTGCCAGCAGCCCGGACAGGGATCAGCCCCAGCATTTT
>TRBJ1-5|-|-|TRBV21-1
CASSKGLGRLPQHF
TGTGCCAGCAGCAAAGGACTCGGACGTTTGCCCCAGCATTTT
>TRBJ1-4|-|-|TRBV10-3
CAISETATNEKLFF
TGTGCCATCAGTGAGACAGCAACTAATGAAAAACTGTTTTTT
>TRBJ2-7|few|-|TRBV28
CASSRLRAGEQYF
TGTGCCAGCAGCCGCCTCCGGGCTGGCGAGCAGTACTTC
>TRBJ1-2|-|-|TRBV10-1
CASSENTQAPSWGYTF
TGCGCCAGCAGTGAGAATACGCAGGCCCCCTCGTGGGGCTACACCTTC
>TRBJ2-7|-|-|TRBV6-5
CASKSPHGAVYEQYF
TGTGCCAGCAAGTCACCCCACGGGGCCGTCTACGAGCAGTACTTC
>TRBJ2-5|-|-|TRBV6-1
CASNRGADETQYF
TGTGCCAGCAACCGGGGGGCCGACGAGACCCAGTACTTC
>TRBJ2-1|-|-|TRBV5-1
CASSLPGSSAYNEQFF
TGCGCCAGCAGCTTGCCCGGGAGCAGCGCCTACAATGAGCAGTTCTTC
>TRBJ2-2|-|TRBD1|TRBV29-1
CSVVGQGGAGELFF
TGCAGCGTTGTGGGACAGGGTGGGGCCGGGGAGCTGTTTTTT
>TRBJ1-1|few|-|TRBV7-6
CASSLINRNTEAFF
TGTGCCAGCAGCTTAATTAACAGAAACACTGAAGCTTTCTTT
>TRBJ2-3|-|-|TRBV5-6
CASSLAGIPPFQDTQYF
TGTGCCAGCAGCTTGGCCGGGATTCCCCCCTTTCAAGATACGCAGTATTTT
>TRBJ1-2|-|-|TRBV5-1
CASSPPTANYGYTF
TGCGCCAGCAGCCCCCCGACTGCTAACTATGGCTATACCTTC
>TRBJ2-1|-|-|TRBV10-3
CAISGSALNNEQFF
TGTGCCATCAGTGGCTCGGCGCTAAACAATGAGCAGTTCTTC
>TRBJ2-1|few|TRBD2|TRBV5-6
CASSLGTSIYEQFF
TGTGCCAGCAGCTTGGGGACTAGCATCTATGAGCAGTTCTTC
>TRBJ1-5|-|TRBD1|TRBV7-2
CASSTTGGFNNQPQHF
TGTGCCAGCAGCACGACAGGGGGCTTTAACAATCAGCCCCAGCATTTT
>TRBJ1-2|-|-|TRBV19
CASSNGGGANYGYTF
TGTGCCAGTAGCAACGGGGGGGGTGCTAACTATGGCTACACCTTC
>TRBJ2-7|-|-|TRBV5-5
CASSLRLSGYEQYF
TGTGCCAGCAGCTTGAGGCTCAGCGGCTACGAGCAGTACTTC
>TRBJ2-2|-|TRBD1|TRBV19
CASKDRETTGELFF
TGTGCCAGTAAGGACAGGGAGACCACCGGGGAGCTGTTTTTT
>TRBJ1-5|-|-|TRBV6-5
CASSYSFSMVQPQHF
TGTGCCAGCAGTTACTCCTTCAGCATGGTTCAGCCCCAGCATTTT
>TRBJ2-5|-|-|TRBV11-2
CASSLPWGRRKETQYF
TGTGCCAGCAGCCTACCCTGGGGGAGGAGGAAAGAGACCCAGTACTTC
>TRBJ1-5|-|TRBD1|TRBV28
CASLPTGNNQPQHF
TGTGCCAGCTTACCGACAGGGAACAATCAGCCCCAGCATTTT
>TRBJ2-7|-|-|TRBV27
CASSFGTGGSYEQYF
TGTGCCAGCAGTTTCGGAACAGGAGGCTCCTACGAGCAGTACTTC
>TRBJ2-1|-|-|TRBV5-1
CASSPTRNDNEQFF
TGCGCCAGCAGTCCCACTAGAAACGACAATGAGCAGTTCTTC
>TRBJ2-7|-|-|TRBV27
CASRQGRTYEQYF
TGTGCCAGCAGACAGGGAAGGACCTACGAGCAGTACTTC
>TRBJ2-3|-|TRBD1|TRBV29-1
CSVEDSRGTDTQYF
TGCAGCGTTGAAGATAGCAGGGGGACAGATACGCAGTATTTT
>TRBJ2-1|-|-|TRBV10-1
CASSVPYAPYNEQFF
TGCGCCAGCAGTGTGCCGTATGCCCCTTACAATGAGCAGTTCTTC
>TRBJ1-2|-|-|TRBV7-2
CASRLERGVDGYTF
TGTGCCAGCAGGTTGGAACGTGGGGTGGATGGCTACACCTTC
>TRBJ2-7|-|-|TRBV6-1
CASSGNSYEQYF
TGTGCCAGCAGTGGAAACTCCTACGAGCAGTACTTC
>TRBJ1-3|-|-|TRBV19
CASSVLGRGKRPGNTIYF
TGTGCCAGTAGTGTCCTCGGGCGGGGAAAGCGCCCCGGAAACACCATATATTTT
>TRBJ2-7|few|TRBD2|TRBV23-1
CASSQSGLAGEQYF
TGCGCCAGCAGTCAATCGGGGCTAGCGGGCGAGCAGTACTTC
>TRBJ1-1|-|-|TRBV27
CASSFIRGGGTEAFF
TGTGCCAGCAGTTTCATCAGGGGCGGGGGCACTGAAGCTTTCTTT
>TRBJ2-3|-|TRBD2|TRBV15
CATNREGLTDTQYF
TGTGCCACCAATCGGGAGGGCCTCACAGATACGCAGTATTTT
>TRBJ2-1|-|TRBD2|TRBV7-9
CASNHGGSSYNEQFF
TGTGCCAGCAACCACGGCGGGAGCTCCTACAATGAGCAGTTCTTC
>TRBJ2-1|-|TRBD2|TRBV6-6
CASGRAGNEQFF
TGTGCCAGCGGGAGGGCGGGCAATGAGCAGTTCTTC
>TRBJ2-3|-|-|TRBV10-1
CASRKTVPLTDTQYF
TGCGCCAGCAGGAAGACAGTTCCTCTCACAGATACGCAGTATTTT
>TRBJ2-5|-|-|TRBV10-2
CASSEGGETQYF
TGCGCCAGCAGTGAGGGCGGAGAGACCCAGTACTTC
>TRBJ2-1|-|-|TRBV27
CASGYREYNEQFF
TGTGCCAGCGGTTACAGGGAATACAATGAGCAGTTCTTC
>TRBJ1-2|few|TRBD1|TRBV6-1
CASSGGLWTGVNYGYTF
TGTGCCAGCAGTGGGGGCCTTTGGACAGGGGTTAACTATGGCTACACCTTC
>TRBJ2-7|once|-|TRBV19
CASGRTPEEQYF
TGTGCCAGCGGCCGGACACCTGAGGAGCAGTACTTC
>TRBJ1-2|-|-|TRBV6-5
CASSYLSDRSYTF
TGTGCCAGCAGTTACCTTTCCGACAGGAGCTACACCTTC
>TRBJ1-2|-|-|TRBV18
CASSPRDPRYTF
TGTGCCAGCTCACCTAGAGACCCGCGCTACACCTTC
>TRBJ2-1|-|TRBD2|TRBV5-4
CASSLLAGGPDEQFF
TGTGCCAGCAGCCTCCTAGCGGGAGGGCCTGATGAGCAGTTCTTC
>TRBJ2-5|once|TRBD2|TRBV5-5
CASSSRTSGGNGAQYF
TGTGCCAGCAGCTCGAGGACTAGCGGGGGCAACGGGGCCCAGTACTTC
>TRBJ1-1|-|-|TRBV5-6
CASSLAANTEAFF
TGTGCCAGCAGCTTGGCAGCTAACACTGAAGCTTTCTTT
>TRBJ1-5|-|-|TRBV7-2
CASSLGGLGNQPQHF
TGTGCCAGCAGCTTAGGTGGACTCGGGAATCAGCCCCAGCATTTT
>TRBJ2-7|-|-|TRBV19
CASSLGQFYEQYF
TGTGCCAGTAGTCTTGGACAGTTCTACGAGCAGTACTTC
>TRBJ2-7|-|TRBD1|TRBV11-2
CASSLAGGEYEQYF
TGTGCCAGCAGCTTAGCAGGGGGCGAGTACGAGCAGTACTTC
>TRBJ2-6|few|-|TRBV27
CASSPGTGANVLTF
TGTGCCAGCAGCCCAGGGACTGGGGCCAACGTCCTGACTTTC
>TRBJ2-1|-|TRBD2|TRBV7-2
CASSYGVSGEGTIF
TGTGCCAGCAGCTATGGGGTTTCGGGGGAGGGTACGATCTTC
>TRBJ1-2|-|TRBD1|TRBV15
CATSNDRRGQGTNYGYTF
TGTGCCACCAGCAACGACCGCCGGGGACAGGGAACTAACTATGGCTACACCTTC
>TRBJ1-1|few|TRBD1|TRBV11-2
CASSLGDRALAFF
TGTGCCAGCAGCTTAGGGGACAGGGCCTTGGCTTTCTTT
>TRBJ1-1|-|-|TRBV30
CAWRQTNTEAFF
TGTGCCTGGAGACAGACGAACACTGAAGCTTTCTTT
>TRBJ2-7|-|-|TRBV5-1
CASSLVGGHYEQYF
TGCGCCAGCAGCTTGGTGGGGGGGCACTACGAGCAGTACTTC
>TRBJ2-5|-|TRBD1|TRBV6-5
CASSYRTGGKGETQYF
TGTGCCAGCAGTTACCGAACAGGGGGCAAGGGAGAGACCCAGTACTTC
>TRBJ1-2|-|TRBD1|TRBV6-6
CASSYSQGSGYTF
TGTGCCAGCAGTTACTCACAGGGGTCTGGCTACACCTTC
>TRBJ2-1|-|TRBD2|TRBV4-1
CASSPLIAGVLKGEQFF
TGCGCCAGCAGCCCGTTAATAGCGGGAGTATTAAAGGGGGAGCAGTTCTTC
>TRBJ2-1|-|TRBD2|TRBV28
CASSTILSTSGIYNEQFF
TGTGCCAGCAGTACTATTCTGTCGACTAGCGGGATTTACAATGAGCAGTTCTTC